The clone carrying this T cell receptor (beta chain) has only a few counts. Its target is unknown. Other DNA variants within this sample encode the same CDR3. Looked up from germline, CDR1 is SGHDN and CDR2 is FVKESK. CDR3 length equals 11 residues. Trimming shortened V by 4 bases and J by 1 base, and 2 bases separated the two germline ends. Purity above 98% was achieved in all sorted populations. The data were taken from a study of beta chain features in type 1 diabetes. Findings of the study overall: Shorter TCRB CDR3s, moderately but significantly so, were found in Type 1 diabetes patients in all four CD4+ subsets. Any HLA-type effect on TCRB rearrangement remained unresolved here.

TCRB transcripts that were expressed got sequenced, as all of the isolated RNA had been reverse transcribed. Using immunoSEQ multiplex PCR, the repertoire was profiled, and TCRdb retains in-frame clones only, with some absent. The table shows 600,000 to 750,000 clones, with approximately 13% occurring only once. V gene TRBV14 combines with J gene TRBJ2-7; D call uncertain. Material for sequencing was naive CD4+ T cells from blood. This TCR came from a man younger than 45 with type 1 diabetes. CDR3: CASSRSYEQYF. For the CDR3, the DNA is TGTGCCAGCAGCCGTTCCTACGAGCAGTACTTC.